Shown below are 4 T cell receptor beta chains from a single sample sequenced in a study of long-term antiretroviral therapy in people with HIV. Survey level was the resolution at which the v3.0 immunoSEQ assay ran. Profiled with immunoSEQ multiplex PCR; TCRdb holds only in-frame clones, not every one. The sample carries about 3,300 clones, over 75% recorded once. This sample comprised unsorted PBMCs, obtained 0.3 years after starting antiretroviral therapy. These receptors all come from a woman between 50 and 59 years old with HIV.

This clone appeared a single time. Here the CDR3 DNA reads TGTGCCATCAGTGAGTCAAGGCAGTCAGGAAACACCATATATTTT. It is translated as CAISESRQSGNTIYF. The chain has TRBV10-3 and TRBJ1-3; D uncertain. Germline V gene data show CDR1 as ENHRY and CDR2 as SYGVKD. CDR3 length equals 15 residues. The V end was cut by 0 bases, the J end by 4 bases, with 10 bases between.

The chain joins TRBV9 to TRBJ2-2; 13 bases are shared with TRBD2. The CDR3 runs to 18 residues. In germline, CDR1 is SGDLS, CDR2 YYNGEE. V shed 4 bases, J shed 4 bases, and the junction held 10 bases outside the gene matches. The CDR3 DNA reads TGTGCCAGCAGCCTAAGACTAGCGGGGGGACAGTTCACCGGGGAGCTGTTTTTT. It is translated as CASSLRLAGGQFTGELFF.

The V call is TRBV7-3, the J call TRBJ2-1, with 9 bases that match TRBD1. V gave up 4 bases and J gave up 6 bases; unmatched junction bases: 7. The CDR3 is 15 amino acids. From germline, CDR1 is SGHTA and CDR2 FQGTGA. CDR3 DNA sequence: TGTGCCAGCAGCTGGACAGGGGCCGGGGCCAATGAGCAGTTCTTC. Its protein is CASSWTGAGANEQFF.

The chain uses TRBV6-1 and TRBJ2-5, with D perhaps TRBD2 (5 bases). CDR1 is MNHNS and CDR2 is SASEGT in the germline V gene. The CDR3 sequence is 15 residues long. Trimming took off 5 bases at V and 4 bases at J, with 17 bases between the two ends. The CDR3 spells CASSRTDFEGETQYF. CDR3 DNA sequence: TGTGCCAGCAGTCGGACTGATTTTGAGGGAGAGACCCAGTACTTC.